This TCR beta chain was sequenced during a study of CD8+ T cells in alopecia areata. As to this clone: Its antigen remains unidentified.

RNA, once extracted, was reverse transcribed into cDNA for use as the sequencing template. Measured with immunoSEQ multiplex PCR; TCRdb has only the in-frame clones, and not every one. The sample holds about 88,000 clones, roughly two fifths seen once. General study points: Among the 100 top clones, expanded CD8+ clones, like scalp clonality, were significantly decreased by tofacitinib.

Specified treatment: oral pan-JAK inhibitor, 5-10 mg twice daily. The specimen was CD8+ T cells sorted from blood, collected at week 24, from a patient treated with tofacitinib. The source is a human donor with alopecia areata.

CDR3 sequence (DNA): TGCGCCAGCAGCCAAGGTTTGATACAATACGAGCAGTACTTC. Translation: CASSQGLIQYEQYF. This chain uses TRBV4-1 with TRBJ2-7; D is uncertain. Per the germline V gene, CDR1 is MGHRA and CDR2 is YSYEKL. This CDR3 has 14 amino acids. With 1 base removed from V and 4 bases from J, the gap between germline ends came to 11 bases.